A single sample is the source of the 17 T cell receptor beta chains below, sequenced in a study of cytomegalovirus exposure and HLA in healthy donors. The study ran its PCR with 60 Vbeta and 13 Jbeta primers. The data were produced by immunoSEQ multiplex PCR, yet TCRdb's version contains in-frame clones alone and is incomplete. This table holds over 90,000 clones, 63% found once. The sequencing sample was made of PBMCs. These receptors were obtained from a human donor in good health.

This chain joins TRBV4-1 and TRBJ2-1; 12 nucleotides line up with TRBD2. CDR1 is MGHRA, CDR2 YSYEKL, per germline. J lost 9 bases, V lost 1 base, and 13 bases had no gene match. The CDR3 consists of 18 residues. CDR3 sequence: CASSQAASGRAKSCEQFF. The CDR3, as DNA: TGCGCCAGCAGCCAAGCAGCTAGCGGGAGGGCCAAGTCTTGTGAGCAGTTCTTC.

The gene calls are TRBV5-6 and TRBJ1-2; D remains ambiguous. The V gene lost 3 bases and the J gene lost 4 bases, with 10 bases spanning the gap. Germline CDR1 SGHDT, CDR2 YYEEEE. This CDR3 comprises 13 residues. The CDR3 loop is CASSSDTAYGYTF. In DNA form, the CDR3 reads TGTGCCAGCAGCTCCGACACGGCCTATGGCTACACCTTC.

The chain carries TRBV7-9 and TRBJ1-1, with 9 bases that match TRBD1. CDR1 is SEHNR and CDR2 is FQNEAQ in the germline V gene (reference sequence). J was trimmed by 11 bases and V by 4 bases; bases with no gene match: 8. The CDR3 contains 13 residues. Here the CDR3 DNA reads TGTGCCAGCAGCTGGGGGACAGGGAGTATGGCTTTCTTT. Its protein product is CASSWGTGSMAFF. The variable domain in full, with the rest retrieved from reference TRBV7-9 and TRBJ1-1, is DTGVSQNPRHKITKRGQNVTFRCDPISEHNRLYWYRQTLGQGPEFLTYFQNEAQLEKSRLLSDRFSAERPKGSFSTLEIQRTEQGDSAMYLCASSWGTGSMAFFGQGTRLTVV.

This clone was counted only a few times. CDR3 residues: CASSLAAGAYNEQFF. The CDR3 DNA reads TGCGCCAGCAGCTTGGCGGCAGGGGCCTACAATGAGCAGTTCTTC. V is TRBV5-1 and J is TRBJ2-1; the D gene is possibly TRBD1 (6 bases). Trimming shortened V by 0 bases and J by 2 bases, and 9 bases separated the two germline ends. The CDR3 is made up of 15 amino acids. CDR1 SGHRS and CDR2 YFSETQ come from the germline V gene.

In its sample, this clone was seen a few times. The CDR3 coding sequence is TGTGCCAGTAGTATGAGCGACAGGACCTACGAGCAGTACTTC. Protein sequence: CASSMSDRTYEQYF. The chain is built from TRBV19 and TRBJ2-7; tentatively, D is TRBD1 (6 bases). The CDR3 totals 14 residues. CDR1 and CDR2 from the germline V gene are LNHDA and SQIVND (reference sequence). V was shortened by 3 bases and J by 2 bases, with 11 bases between the two germline ends.

This clone came up a few times. The chain employs TRBV5-4 and TRBJ2-3, with D tentatively TRBD2 (5 bases). Germline V CDR1 and CDR2: SGHNT, YYREEE (reference sequence). The CDR3 runs 14 residues. V was cut by 2 bases and J by 2 bases, with 9 bases left in between. In DNA form, the CDR3 reads TGTGCCAGCAGCTTTGGTAGCGCCACAGATACGCAGTATTTT. It encodes CASSFGSATDTQYF.

This clone has a handful of counts. The V and J genes are TRBV27 and TRBJ2-7; D is unclear. This CDR3 has 13 amino acids. CDR1 and CDR2 (germline): MNHEY, SMNVEV (reference sequence). V lost 4 bases and J 11 bases, leaving 18 bases between the germline ends. The CDR3 sequence is CASSSQDSKWEYF. DNA for the CDR3: TGTGCCAGCAGTTCCCAAGACTCCAAATGGGAGTACTTC.

On this clone itself: Other DNA sequences in this sample translate to the same CDR3. The V call is TRBV10-3, the J call TRBJ2-1; TRBD2 is a possible D gene (5 bases). CDR1 and CDR2 (germline): ENHRY, SYGVKD. The CDR3 length is 13 residues. V was clipped by 5 bases and J by 4 bases, with 9 bases between them. The CDR3 here is CAISTTGYNEQFF. The CDR3, as DNA: TGTGCCATCAGTACTACGGGGTACAATGAGCAGTTCTTC.

The chain is built from TRBV30 and TRBJ2-3; 12 bases agree with TRBD2. The germline V gene encodes CDR1 GTSNPN and CDR2 SVGIG (reference sequence). Unmatched junction bases numbered 4, after V lost 0 bases and J lost 9 bases. This CDR3 has 14 residues. CDR3 sequence (DNA): TGTGCCTGGAGTGTCACTAGCGGGAGGAACACGCAGTATTTT. As protein: CAWSVTSGRNTQYF.

The V gene is TRBV7-8, the J gene TRBJ1-4; possibly TRBD1 for D (5 bases). The germline V gene encodes CDR1 SGHVS and CDR2 FQNEAQ. The CDR3 spans 16 residues. Trimming pared 2 bases from V and 6 bases from J, leaving 16 bases between. CDR3 coding DNA: TGTGCCAGCAGCTTATCCGGGCCGACAGTCGATGAAAAACTGTTTTTT. Translation: CASSLSGPTVDEKLFF.

This clone was found a few times. The CDR3 DNA sequence: TGCGCCAGCAGCCAAGAGGGAGGTTATGAGCAGTTCTTC. Translated, it gives CASSQEGGYEQFF. The genes are TRBV4-1 and TRBJ2-1; D is perhaps TRBD2 (6 bases). With 0 bases removed from V and 8 bases from J, the gap between germline ends came to 8 bases. There are 13 residues in the CDR3. CDR1 is MGHRA, CDR2 YSYEKL, per germline.

V usage is TRBV19 and J usage is TRBJ2-2; 8 bases match TRBD2. With 5 bases clipped from V and 5 bases from J, the junction kept 13 bases outside the gene matches. This CDR3 has 17 amino acids. From germline, CDR1 is LNHDA and CDR2 SQIVND (reference sequence). The CDR3 sequence is CASSPRTSGSGTGELFF. The CDR3 DNA is TGTGCCAGTAGTCCCCGTACGAGCGGGAGTGGTACCGGGGAGCTGTTTTTT.

V and J are TRBV19 and TRBJ2-1, with 9 nucleotides matching TRBD2. V shed 5 bases and J 10 bases; nucleotides not matched to a gene: 9. The CDR3 is 14 amino acids. Germline assignment: CDR1 LNHDA and CDR2 SQIVND (reference sequence). CDR3 coding DNA: TGTGCCAGTAGTCTATCTAGCGGGGAGTACGAGCAGTTCTTC. This sequence encodes CASSLSSGEYEQFF. Using reference TRBV19 and TRBJ2-1 for the parts outside the CDR3, the full variable domain is DGGITQSPKYLFRKEGQNVTLSCEQNLNHDAMYWYRQDPGQGLRLIYYSQIVNDFQKGDIAEGYSVSREKKESFPLTVTSAQKNPTAFYLCASSLSSGEYEQFFGPGTRLTVL.

The chain uses TRBV2 and TRBJ1-4; 8 bases match TRBD1. The CDR3 spans 15 residues. V lost 3 bases, J lost 4 bases, and 4 bases stayed unmatched. The germline V gene has CDR1 SNHLY and CDR2 FYNNEI. CDR3 in amino acids: CASSDRGRGNEKLFF. The CDR3 DNA is TGTGCCAGCAGTGACAGGGGGCGCGGTAATGAAAAACTGTTTTTT. The complete variable domain, with remaining parts taken from reference TRBV2 and TRBJ1-4, reads EPEVTQTPSHQVTQMGQEVILRCVPISNHLYFYWYRQILGQKVEFLVSFYNNEISEKSEIFDDQFSVERPDGSNFTLKIRSTKLEDSAMYFCASSDRGRGNEKLFFGSGTQLSVL.

V and J are TRBV7-2 and TRBJ1-1; unclear D gene. The CDR3 is made up of 12 amino acids. CDR1 and CDR2 from the germline V gene are SGHTA and FQGNSA. V was trimmed by 5 bases and J by 0 bases, leaving 4 bases between them. The CDR3 loop is CASSLMNTEAFF. Here the CDR3 DNA reads TGTGCCAGCAGCCTAATGAACACTGAAGCTTTCTTT. The full variable domain, its missing parts supplied by reference TRBV7-2 and TRBJ1-1, is GAGVSQSPSNKVTEKGKDVELRCDPISGHTALYWYRQSLGQGLEFLIYFQGNSAPDKSGLPSDRFSAERTGGSVSTLTIQRTQQEDSAVYLCASSLMNTEAFFGQGTRLTVV.

V gene TRBV7-9 combines with J gene TRBJ1-1, with no clear D. Trimming left V 2 bases short and J 12 bases short, with 16 bases between. Germline V lookup: CDR1 SEHNR, CDR2 FQNEAQ (reference sequence). The CDR3 sequence is 13 residues long. The CDR3 reads CASSLSSGRQTFF. The DNA of the CDR3 is TGTGCCAGCAGCTTATCCTCCGGCAGGCAGACTTTCTTT.

The chain carries TRBV19 and TRBJ2-7; 8 bases line up with TRBD1. Trimming removed 6 bases from V and 6 bases from J; junction bases left unmatched: 7. This CDR3 has 13 residues. Germline V gene lookup returns CDR1 LNHDA and CDR2 SQIVND (reference sequence). The DNA for the CDR3 is TGTGCCAGTAGCCCGACAGGGGTTGGCGAGCAGTACTTC. This sequence encodes CASSPTGVGEQYF.